Listed below are T cell receptor beta chains from one sample, sequenced in a study of shared clonotypes between healthy human individuals. Generated by immunoSEQ multiplex PCR, the TCRdb table keeps only in-frame clones and is missing some. Altogether around 990,000 clones are present, roughly 80% being singletons, with the ten largest covering 0.7% to 0.95%. Sequencing was performed on memory CD4+ T cells from PBMCs. All receptors come from a young man in good health. Some clones in this sample may be carry-over from other donors' samples. CDR3s include the opening cysteine and the closing phenylalanine or tryptophan. Each record gives: D gene, clone size, J gene, V gene, CDR3 DNA, CDR3 protein. D genes are given only for firm matches. Some rows mark clone size as missing; the rest say once, few, many or name a class of expanded clone.

TRBD1	many	TRBJ1-2	TRBV4-3	TGCGCCAGCAGCCCGGGACAGGGCTTAGGCTACACCTTC	CASSPGQGLGYTF
TRBD1	-	TRBJ2-1	TRBV10-1	TGCGCCAGCAGAAGTGGACAGGGGGGCAATGAGCAGTTCTTC	CASRSGQGGNEQFF
-	few	TRBJ1-2	TRBV5-6	TGTGCCAGCACCTCCGCGGGGCAGGGGACATATGGCTACACCTTC	CASTSAGQGTYGYTF
TRBD2	once	TRBJ2-2	TRBV7-9	TGTGCCAGCAGCTTAGCCCCGGGACTAGCGAACACCGGGGAGCTGTTTTTT	CASSLAPGLANTGELFF
TRBD1	-	TRBJ1-1	TRBV7-9	TGTGCCAGCAGCCTCCGACAGGGTGGGTGGAACACTGAAGCTTTCTTT	CASSLRQGGWNTEAFF
TRBD2	-	TRBJ2-7	TRBV7-9	TGTGCCAGCAGCCCCTTAGTGAGCGGGGAGACCTACGAGCAGTACTTC	CASSPLVSGETYEQYF
-	-	TRBJ2-1	TRBV12-2	TGTGCAAGTCGCTCCTCTGGGCAGAGCAGGCACAATGAGCAGTTCTTC	CASRSSGQSRHNEQFF
-	-	TRBJ2-5	TRBV10-3	TGTGCCATCAGTGAGTCGAGAGAGACCCAGTACTTC	CAISESRETQYF
-	-	TRBJ1-1	TRBV28	TGTGCCAGCAATGGACGGCCGAACACTGAAGCTTTCTTT	CASNGRPNTEAFF
-	-	TRBJ2-7	TRBV5-1	TGCGCCAGCAGCCGCGAGGGAGGCCCCTACGAGCAGTACTTC	CASSREGGPYEQYF
-	-	TRBJ2-7	TRBV28	TGTGCCAGCAGCCGGACGAGTTTGCCCTACGAGCAGTACTTC	CASSRTSLPYEQYF
TRBD2	once	TRBJ2-3	TRBV6-1	TGTGCCAGCAGTGACGCACAGAAGTCTGGGGGGGGTACGCAGTATTTT	CASSDAQKSGGGTQYF
-	-	TRBJ1-5	TRBV6-6	TGTGCCAGCAGGACAGACGCCAGAGGTTGGAATCAGCCCCAGCATTTT	CASRTDARGWNQPQHF